What follows is one T cell receptor beta chain and its context. Germline CDR1 reads MNHEY; CDR2 reads SVGEGT. The CDR3 contains 16 residues. The total RNA came straight from whole blood, and T cells were not sorted beforehand. The entry originates in a study of monozygotic twins with inflammatory bowel disease. Across eight separate reactions for each sample, cDNA was made. Reprocessing the 5' RACE reads, TCRdb reports a single entry for every CDR3 protein and omits DNA. This sample's clone table lists under 150,000 distinct CDR3 sequences. This TCR was sampled from a human donor with ulcerative colitis or Crohn's disease, or a healthy co-twin of an affected twin (not recorded which). The chain uses TRBV6-2 or TRBV6-3 and TRBJ2-6; TCRdb lists TRBD1, though no DNA is available to test this call. The sequenced sample was blood. CDR3 protein: CASSVTGYSGANVLTF.